These 13 T cell receptor beta chains share one sample of origin, sequenced in a study of T cells in Graves' hyperthyroidism and ophthalmopathy. The investigators amplified TCR beta CDR3 regions from RNA transcripts. HTBI primers were employed in a first-round RT-PCR of the TCR CDR3. TCRdb redid the calling of the multiplex PCR reads with MiXCR, one entry per CDR3 protein. This table holds 560,000 or so distinct CDR3 sequences, less than 20% found once. Sequencing was done on a sample of blood. These receptors came from a man aged 35-49 years with Graves' ophthalmopathy.

The J gene is TRBJ1-2, the V gene TRBV3-1; TRBD1 is a possible D gene (6 bases). V was clipped by 1 base and J by 8 bases, with 14 bases between them. The CDR3 totals 14 residues. The germline gives CDR1 LGHDT, CDR2 YNNKEL (reference sequence). As DNA, the CDR3 is TGTGCCAGCAGCCAAGGGTTGGGGGCTCTCGGCTACACCTTC. It translates to CASSQGLGALGYTF.

This clonotype was recorded a few times. The J gene is TRBJ2-1, the V gene TRBV20-1; 8 bases fit TRBD2. The CDR3 runs to 14 residues. Germline V gene lookup returns CDR1 DFQATT and CDR2 SNEGSKA (reference sequence). Trimming removed 5 bases from V and 3 bases from J; junction bases left unmatched: 6. CDR3 coding DNA: TGCAGTGCTGGACCCAGCGGGAGCTACAATGAGCAGTTCTTC. It yields the protein CSAGPSGSYNEQFF.

This chain uses TRBV12-3 or TRBV12-4 with TRBJ1-6; D is undetermined. Between the trimmed V and J ends, which lost 6 bases and 7 bases, there was a span of 13 bases. The CDR3 sequence is 14 residues long. The CDR3 spells CASSLRTGNSPLHF. DNA of the CDR3: TGTGCCAGCAGCCTCAGGACGGGAAATTCACCCCTCCACTTT.

This clonotype was seen a handful of times. The gene calls are TRBV6-1 and TRBJ2-2, with a tentative D call TRBD1 (7 bases). Germline loops: CDR1 MNHNS, CDR2 SASEGT. V lost 5 bases to trimming and J lost 7 bases, with 14 bases between them. The CDR3 spans 14 residues. The DNA of the CDR3 is TGTGCCAGCAGTCGACTAGGGGGCATCGGGGAGCTGTTTTTT. The encoded protein is CASSRLGGIGELFF.

The rearrangement uses TRBV29-1 and TRBJ1-2; 8 bases align to TRBD1. After removal of 5 bases from V and 6 bases from J, the junction contained 5 bases not matched to a gene. The CDR3 sequence is 12 residues long. Germline loops: CDR1 SQVTM, CDR2 ANQGSEA. CDR3 sequence: CSVLTGEDGYTF. The CDR3 DNA sequence: TGCAGCGTTCTGACAGGGGAAGATGGCTACACCTTC. The full variable domain, with the rest looked up from reference TRBV29-1 and TRBJ1-2, is SAVISQKPSRDICQRGTSLTIQCQVDSQVTMMFWYRQQPGQSLTLIATANQGSEATYESGFVIDKFPISRPNLTFSTLTVSNMSPEDSSIYLCSVLTGEDGYTFGSGTRLTVV.

This clonotype was counted only a few times. This chain links TRBV25-1 with TRBJ2-7; 12 bases map to TRBD2. The CDR3 extends over 16 amino acids. V shed 3 bases, J shed 5 bases, and the junction held 8 bases outside the gene matches. CDR1 and CDR2 from the germline V gene are MGHDK and SYGVNS. The CDR3, as DNA: TGTGCCAGCAGTGACTGGCTAGCGGGAGGGCTCCACGAGCAGTACTTC. Translation gives CASSDWLAGGLHEQYF.

The chain joins TRBV7-8 to TRBJ1-2; the match to TRBD1 covers 8 bases. Germline assignment: CDR1 SGHVS and CDR2 FQNEAQ. Losses at the gene ends were 5 bases for V and 4 bases for J; bases not matched to a gene: 12. CDR3 length: 16 amino acids. CDR3: CASSGQGAHGGYGYTF. The DNA of the CDR3 is TGTGCCAGCAGCGGCCAGGGGGCTCACGGGGGCTATGGCTACACCTTC.

This clonotype has at least ten counts. This sequence joins TRBV7-2 and TRBJ2-5; 7 nucleotides align to TRBD1. The CDR3 runs to 16 residues. The germline gives CDR1 SGHTA, CDR2 FQGNSA. V was pared by 1 base and J by 7 bases, with 12 bases of the junction left unmatched. CDR3 nucleotides: TGTGCCAGCAGCTTAGGGGAACAGGGGTCCAGGGGGACCCAGTACTTC. Protein product: CASSLGEQGSRGTQYF.

This sequence joins TRBV6-2 or TRBV6-3 and TRBJ1-5; D is unclear. This CDR3 spans 15 amino acids. Germline lookup yields CDR1 MNHEY and CDR2 SVGEGT. V lost 6 bases to trimming and J lost 2 bases, with 14 bases between them. The CDR3 region is CASSPVRAGNQPQHF. The CDR3 DNA follows: TGTGCCAGCAGCCCCGTCCGGGCAGGCAATCAGCCCCAGCATTTT.

The rearrangement joins TRBV9 to TRBJ2-1, with TRBD1 matching 8 bases. Germline CDR1 SGDLS, CDR2 YYNGEE. Unmatched junction bases numbered 12, after V lost 3 bases and J lost 1 base. CDR3 length: 18 residues. The CDR3 is CASSDGRGLDGSYNEQFF. The CDR3, as DNA: TGTGCCAGCAGCGATGGCAGGGGGCTTGATGGGTCCTACAATGAGCAGTTCTTC.

This clonotype has more than one count but fewer than ten. The chain joins TRBV5-1 to TRBJ2-1; no definite D call. V lost 1 base and J lost 5, with 10 bases in between. The germline gives CDR1 SGHRS, CDR2 YFSETQ. The CDR3 runs to 14 residues. The CDR3 region has the DNA TGCGCCAGCAGCTTGAGGGTGAGCAACAATGAGCAGTTCTTC. Residues: CASSLRVSNNEQFF. Full variable domain (outside the CDR3, taken from reference TRBV5-1 and TRBJ2-1): KAGVTQTPRYLIKTRGQQVTLSCSPISGHRSVSWYQQTPGQGLQFLFEYFSETQRNKGNFPGRFSGRQFSNSRSEMNVSTLELGDSALYLCASSLRVSNNEQFFGPGTRLTVL.

This clonotype was observed at least ten times. This rearrangement joins TRBV5-1 to TRBJ1-2; 7 bases align to TRBD1. Per germline, CDR1 SGHRS and CDR2 YFSETQ. After removal of 3 bases from V and 9 bases from J, the junction contained 5 bases not matched to a gene. The CDR3 runs to 12 residues. The CDR3 DNA reads as TGCGCCAGCAGCTACAGGGGTACTCGCTACACCTTC. Its protein product is CASSYRGTRYTF. Looking up the rest from reference TRBV5-1 and TRBJ1-2 gives the full variable domain: KAGVTQTPRYLIKTRGQQVTLSCSPISGHRSVSWYQQTPGQGLQFLFEYFSETQRNKGNFPGRFSGRQFSNSRSEMNVSTLELGDSALYLCASSYRGTRYTFGSGTRLTVV.

Many counts were recorded for this clonotype. The chain joins TRBV12-3 or TRBV12-4 to TRBJ2-6; 7 bases align to TRBD1. V shed 8 bases and J 2 bases; nucleotides not matched to a gene: 3. CDR3 length: 14 amino acids. The CDR3 bases are TGTGCCAGCGGTGACAGGGCTGGGGCCAACGTCCTGACTTTC. The encoded protein is CASGDRAGANVLTF.